Listed below are T cell receptor beta chains from one sample, sequenced in a study of blood T cell repertoires in COVID-19. Assay: immunoSEQ multiplex PCR; the TCRdb copy retains only in-frame clones and omits some. Of roughly 250,000 clones in the sample, roughly 86% were seen once. Material: PBMCs or T cells enriched from blood (not recorded which). All receptors derive from a woman aged 45-60 years who had recovered from COVID-19. The CDR3 runs from the conserved cysteine through the conserved F or W. A D gene is named only where the DNA matches it firmly. Expanded clones are given a class, and other clones once, few, many or no size at all.

J gene: TRBJ2-6; clone size: -; D gene: -; V gene: TRBV5-4; CDR3 protein: CASSANPLGANVLTF; CDR3 DNA: TGTGCCAGCAGCGCAAATCCACTCGGGGCCAACGTCCTGACTTTC
J gene: TRBJ2-1; clone size: -; D gene: -; V gene: TRBV28; CDR3 protein: CASEEGGLRSNEQFF; CDR3 DNA: TGTGCCAGCGAGGAGGGCGGATTGCGGAGCAATGAGCAGTTCTTC
J gene: TRBJ2-3; clone size: -; D gene: -; V gene: TRBV7-2; CDR3 protein: CASSPLRSTDTQYF; CDR3 DNA: TGTGCCAGCAGCCCACTCAGGAGCACAGATACGCAGTATTTT
J gene: TRBJ2-1; clone size: -; D gene: TRBD2; V gene: TRBV14; CDR3 protein: CASSLGLAYDTREQFF; CDR3 DNA: TGTGCCAGCAGCCTGGGACTAGCGTACGACACCCGCGAGCAGTTCTTC
J gene: TRBJ1-1; clone size: -; D gene: -; V gene: TRBV10-3; CDR3 protein: CAISDPDKRGTEAFF; CDR3 DNA: TGTGCCATCAGTGATCCCGACAAAAGGGGTACTGAAGCTTTCTTT
J gene: TRBJ2-5; clone size: -; D gene: TRBD1; V gene: TRBV18; CDR3 protein: CAGSEQGRETQYF; CDR3 DNA: TGTGCCGGGTCCGAACAGGGGCGAGAGACCCAGTACTTC
J gene: TRBJ2-3; clone size: -; D gene: TRBD2; V gene: TRBV18; CDR3 protein: CASSPTGTSEGTDTQYF; CDR3 DNA: TGTGCCAGCTCACCAACCGGGACTAGCGAGGGCACAGATACGCAGTATTTT
J gene: TRBJ2-1; clone size: -; D gene: -; V gene: TRBV5-1; CDR3 protein: CASSPQGLVSYNEQFF; CDR3 DNA: TGCGCCAGCAGCCCCCAGGGGCTTGTCTCCTACAATGAGCAGTTCTTC
J gene: TRBJ2-1; clone size: -; D gene: TRBD2; V gene: TRBV19; CDR3 protein: CASSIDGTSIGASYNEQFF; CDR3 DNA: TGTGCCAGTAGTATAGACGGGACTAGCATAGGGGCCTCCTACAATGAGCAGTTCTTC
J gene: TRBJ2-7; clone size: -; D gene: TRBD1; V gene: TRBV5-1; CDR3 protein: CASSLFGTGLYEQYF; CDR3 DNA: TGCGCCAGCAGCTTGTTTGGGACAGGCCTCTACGAGCAGTACTTC
J gene: TRBJ2-2; clone size: -; D gene: -; V gene: TRBV28; CDR3 protein: CASSRPSGSWRGELFF; CDR3 DNA: TGTGCCAGCAGTCGACCCTCGGGATCCTGGCGCGGGGAGCTGTTTTTT
J gene: TRBJ1-2; clone size: few; D gene: -; V gene: TRBV4-1; CDR3 protein: CASSQDGAGGFYGYTF; CDR3 DNA: TGCGCCAGCAGCCAAGATGGCGCGGGGGGTTTTTATGGCTACACCTTC
J gene: TRBJ2-7; clone size: -; D gene: TRBD2; V gene: TRBV3-1/TRBV3-2; CDR3 protein: CASSQGGRSSYEQYF; CDR3 DNA: TGTGCCAGCAGCCAAGGCGGGAGGAGCTCCTACGAGCAGTACTTC
J gene: TRBJ2-3; clone size: few; D gene: TRBD2; V gene: TRBV5-6; CDR3 protein: CASSLGTRVVDTQYF; CDR3 DNA: TGTGCCAGCAGCTTGGGGACTAGGGTAGTAGATACGCAGTATTTT
J gene: TRBJ2-7; clone size: -; D gene: -; V gene: TRBV10-3; CDR3 protein: CAISGGAAAYEQYF; CDR3 DNA: TGTGCCATCAGTGGCGGCGCGGCCGCCTACGAGCAGTACTTC
J gene: TRBJ1-2; clone size: -; D gene: TRBD1; V gene: TRBV7-9; CDR3 protein: CASSSTGQAAYGYTF; CDR3 DNA: TGTGCCAGCAGCTCAACGGGACAGGCTGCCTATGGCTACACCTTC
J gene: TRBJ2-1; clone size: -; D gene: TRBD2; V gene: TRBV10-3; CDR3 protein: CAIRGTSGHTYNEQFF; CDR3 DNA: TGTGCCATCAGGGGGACTAGCGGGCATACCTACAATGAGCAGTTCTTC
J gene: TRBJ1-1; clone size: -; D gene: -; V gene: TRBV6-5; CDR3 protein: CASSRSVNTEAFF; CDR3 DNA: TGTGCCAGCAGCCGATCGGTGAACACTGAAGCTTTCTTT
J gene: TRBJ1-5; clone size: few; D gene: -; V gene: TRBV7-2; CDR3 protein: CASSLGGGQPQHF; CDR3 DNA: TGTGCCAGCAGCTTAGGGGGGGGACAGCCCCAGCATTTT
J gene: TRBJ1-2; clone size: -; D gene: -; V gene: TRBV3-1/TRBV3-2; CDR3 protein: CASAKFGAYGYTF; CDR3 DNA: TGTGCCAGCGCAAAGTTTGGGGCCTATGGCTACACCTTC
J gene: TRBJ2-5; clone size: -; D gene: TRBD1; V gene: TRBV6-1; CDR3 protein: CASSEATGTGEETQYF; CDR3 DNA: TGTGCCAGCAGTGAAGCGACGGGGACAGGGGAAGAGACCCAGTACTTC
J gene: TRBJ2-7; clone size: -; D gene: TRBD2; V gene: TRBV14; CDR3 protein: CASSQGRLAVSYEQYF; CDR3 DNA: TGTGCCAGCAGCCAAGGCAGACTAGCAGTTTCCTACGAGCAGTACTTC
J gene: TRBJ2-1; clone size: -; D gene: TRBD1; V gene: TRBV11-2; CDR3 protein: CASSPGGYNEQFF; CDR3 DNA: TGTGCCAGCAGTCCAGGGGGTTACAATGAGCAGTTCTTC
J gene: TRBJ1-5; clone size: few; D gene: -; V gene: TRBV7-9; CDR3 protein: CASSSDSQTFNQPQHF; CDR3 DNA: TGTGCCAGCAGCTCCGACAGCCAAACCTTCAATCAGCCCCAGCATTTT
J gene: TRBJ2-2; clone size: -; D gene: -; V gene: TRBV13; CDR3 protein: CASSLGWTKNTGELFF; CDR3 DNA: TGTGCCAGCAGCTTAGGGTGGACAAAAAACACCGGGGAGCTGTTTTTT
J gene: TRBJ1-6; clone size: -; D gene: -; V gene: TRBV28; CDR3 protein: CASSAETFTSPLHF; CDR3 DNA: TGTGCCAGCAGCGCGGAAACTTTCACTTCACCCCTCCACTTT
J gene: TRBJ2-7; clone size: -; D gene: TRBD1; V gene: TRBV20-1; CDR3 protein: CSASQGDEQYF; CDR3 DNA: TGCAGTGCTAGCCAGGGGGACGAGCAGTACTTC
J gene: TRBJ2-7; clone size: -; D gene: -; V gene: TRBV28; CDR3 protein: CASIRDLGSGEQYF; CDR3 DNA: TGTGCCAGCATTCGGGACTTGGGGAGCGGCGAGCAGTACTTC
J gene: TRBJ2-3; clone size: -; D gene: TRBD2; V gene: TRBV6-5; CDR3 protein: CASRTSGRASDTQYF; CDR3 DNA: TGTGCCAGCAGAACTAGCGGGAGGGCATCAGATACGCAGTATTTT
J gene: TRBJ2-5; clone size: -; D gene: -; V gene: TRBV21-1; CDR3 protein: CASSKDGREGEETQYF; CDR3 DNA: TGTGCCAGCAGCAAAGATGGCAGGGAGGGTGAAGAGACCCAGTACTTC
J gene: TRBJ1-1; clone size: -; D gene: -; V gene: TRBV7-3; CDR3 protein: CASSLIGGGTEAFF; CDR3 DNA: TGTGCCAGCAGCTTAATAGGGGGAGGGACTGAAGCTTTCTTT
J gene: TRBJ2-1; clone size: -; D gene: TRBD2; V gene: TRBV3-1/TRBV3-2; CDR3 protein: CASSQPGELAGVSYNEQFF; CDR3 DNA: TGTGCCAGCAGCCAACCCGGAGAACTAGCGGGAGTATCCTACAATGAGCAGTTCTTC
J gene: TRBJ2-7; clone size: few; D gene: -; V gene: TRBV20-1; CDR3 protein: CSVGGYEQYF; CDR3 DNA: TGCAGTGTTGGAGGCTACGAGCAGTACTTC
J gene: TRBJ2-3; clone size: few; D gene: TRBD2; V gene: TRBV4-3; CDR3 protein: CASSQDRGGSGSDTQYF; CDR3 DNA: TGCGCCAGCAGCCAAGATAGGGGCGGGAGCGGGTCAGATACGCAGTATTTT
J gene: TRBJ2-7; clone size: once; D gene: TRBD2; V gene: TRBV5-1; CDR3 protein: CASSPLLAGGPGYEQYF; CDR3 DNA: TGCGCCAGCAGCCCCCTTCTAGCGGGAGGGCCGGGATACGAGCAGTACTTC
J gene: TRBJ2-2; clone size: -; D gene: TRBD1; V gene: TRBV10-3; CDR3 protein: CASSGTGQNTGELFF; CDR3 DNA: TGTGCCAGCAGTGGGACAGGACAGAACACCGGGGAGCTGTTTTTT
J gene: TRBJ1-6; clone size: -; D gene: TRBD1; V gene: TRBV18; CDR3 protein: CASSPGTVNSPLHF; CDR3 DNA: TGTGCCAGCTCCCCTGGGACAGTTAATTCACCCCTCCACTTT
J gene: TRBJ1-3; clone size: -; D gene: -; V gene: TRBV28; CDR3 protein: CASSLRRLPGNTIYF; CDR3 DNA: TGTGCCAGCAGTTTGAGGCGGCTCCCTGGAAACACCATATATTTT
J gene: TRBJ1-1; clone size: -; D gene: TRBD1; V gene: TRBV6-5; CDR3 protein: CASSSDRGFAYFF; CDR3 DNA: TGTGCCAGCAGTTCCGACAGGGGTTTTGCTTATTTCTTT
J gene: TRBJ2-2; clone size: once; D gene: -; V gene: TRBV5-4; CDR3 protein: CASSLPGNTGELFF; CDR3 DNA: TGTGCCAGCAGCTTGCCCGGGAACACCGGGGAGCTGTTTTTT
J gene: TRBJ2-1; clone size: -; D gene: TRBD2; V gene: TRBV2; CDR3 protein: CASILASEQFF; CDR3 DNA: TGTGCCAGTATACTAGCGAGTGAGCAGTTCTTC
J gene: TRBJ2-7; clone size: -; D gene: TRBD2; V gene: TRBV5-1; CDR3 protein: CASSLALAGGSDEQYF; CDR3 DNA: TGCGCCAGCAGCCTCGCACTAGCGGGAGGCAGCGACGAGCAGTACTTC
J gene: TRBJ2-3; clone size: -; D gene: TRBD2; V gene: TRBV7-8; CDR3 protein: CASSRNTLAASTDTQYF; CDR3 DNA: TGTGCCAGCAGCCGAAATACACTAGCGGCTAGCACAGATACGCAGTATTTT
J gene: TRBJ2-5; clone size: -; D gene: -; V gene: TRBV6-5; CDR3 protein: CASTPGWSQETQYF; CDR3 DNA: TGTGCCAGCACCCCGGGGTGGAGTCAAGAGACCCAGTACTTC
J gene: TRBJ1-1; clone size: -; D gene: -; V gene: TRBV27; CDR3 protein: CASSLRGMNTEAFF; CDR3 DNA: TGTGCCAGCAGCCTCAGGGGAATGAACACTGAAGCTTTCTTT
J gene: TRBJ1-5; clone size: -; D gene: -; V gene: TRBV6-5; CDR3 protein: CASSQRADRNQPQHF; CDR3 DNA: TGTGCCAGCAGTCAAAGGGCAGACAGAAATCAGCCCCAGCATTTT
J gene: TRBJ1-2; clone size: -; D gene: -; V gene: TRBV6-5; CDR3 protein: CASKINAGNSYGYTF; CDR3 DNA: TGTGCCAGCAAAATTAATGCCGGGAACTCCTATGGCTACACCTTC
J gene: TRBJ1-1; clone size: few; D gene: TRBD1; V gene: TRBV2; CDR3 protein: CASSEQGADTEAFF; CDR3 DNA: TGTGCCAGCAGCGAACAGGGGGCCGACACTGAAGCTTTCTTT
J gene: TRBJ2-2; clone size: -; D gene: -; V gene: TRBV12-3/TRBV12-4; CDR3 protein: CASSLRNTGELFF; CDR3 DNA: TGTGCCAGCAGCCTAAGGAACACCGGGGAGCTGTTTTTT
J gene: TRBJ2-5; clone size: -; D gene: TRBD2; V gene: TRBV7-6; CDR3 protein: CASSLGGSSSVETQYF; CDR3 DNA: TGTGCCAGCAGCTTAGGCGGGAGTTCGTCGGTAGAGACCCAGTACTTC
J gene: TRBJ2-2; clone size: -; D gene: -; V gene: TRBV7-9; CDR3 protein: CASSARQFGELFF; CDR3 DNA: TGTGCCAGCAGCGCCCGACAGTTCGGGGAGCTGTTTTTT
J gene: TRBJ2-3; clone size: -; D gene: TRBD2; V gene: TRBV5-1; CDR3 protein: CASKTSALGGTDTQYF; CDR3 DNA: TGCGCCAGCAAGACTAGCGCCCTTGGGGGCACAGATACGCAGTATTTT
J gene: TRBJ1-2; clone size: -; D gene: -; V gene: TRBV9; CDR3 protein: CASSASDKNYGYTF; CDR3 DNA: TGTGCCAGCAGCGCCTCCGACAAGAACTATGGCTACACCTTC
J gene: TRBJ1-2; clone size: -; D gene: TRBD1; V gene: TRBV4-2; CDR3 protein: CASSQPPGQGSGYTF; CDR3 DNA: TGTGCCAGCAGCCAACCTCCGGGACAGGGTTCTGGCTACACCTTC
J gene: TRBJ2-1; clone size: once; D gene: TRBD2; V gene: TRBV4-1; CDR3 protein: CASSQDAGTSVIREQFF; CDR3 DNA: TGCGCCAGCAGCCAAGATGCAGGGACTAGCGTAATCCGTGAGCAGTTCTTC
J gene: TRBJ2-7; clone size: -; D gene: TRBD1; V gene: TRBV6-5; CDR3 protein: CAISQGALGEQYF; CDR3 DNA: TGTGCCATCTCACAGGGGGCGCTTGGCGAGCAGTACTTC